This T cell receptor beta chain originates from a study of blood T cell repertoires in COVID-19. Study at large: Collection of acute and convalescent COVID-19 samples took place in the United States, Italy and Spain. PBMCs, B-cell-depleted T cells, or T cells provided the cDNA or gDNA that made up the material.

V lost 6 bases and J lost 6, with 21 bases in between. The CDR3 runs to 15 residues. Germline V gene sequence: CDR1 KGHSH, CDR2 LQKENI. Original handling: Estimates of nucleated cell counts were drawn from the amplification of reference gene primers. Profiling relied on immunoSEQ multiplex PCR, and the TCRdb table lists in-frame clones only, not all of them. That table furnishes V, J and clone size, whereas the DNA furnished D and trimming. The sample includes more than 65,000 clones, about 86% of them seen just once. In this sample, this clone turned up once. This chain connects TRBV18 to TRBJ2-7, with a possible D match to TRBD2 (6 bases). The sequence was collected from a man aged 45-65 years with active COVID-19. Specimen: peripheral blood. CDR3 region: CASSPSGGGYREQYF. The CDR3 nucleotides are TGTGCCAGCTCTCCCTCCGGGGGAGGTTACCGCGAGCAGTACTTC.